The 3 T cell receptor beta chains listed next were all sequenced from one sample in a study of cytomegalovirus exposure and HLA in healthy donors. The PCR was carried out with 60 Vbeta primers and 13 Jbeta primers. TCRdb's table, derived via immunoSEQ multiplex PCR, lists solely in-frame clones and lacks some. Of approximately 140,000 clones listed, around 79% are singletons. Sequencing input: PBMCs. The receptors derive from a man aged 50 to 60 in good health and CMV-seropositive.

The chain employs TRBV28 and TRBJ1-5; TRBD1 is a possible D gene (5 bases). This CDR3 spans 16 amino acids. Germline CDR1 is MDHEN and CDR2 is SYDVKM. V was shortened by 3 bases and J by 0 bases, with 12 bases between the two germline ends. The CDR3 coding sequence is TGTGCCAGCAGTTTTACAGGACCGAATAGCAATCAGCCCCAGCATTTT. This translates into CASSFTGPNSNQPQHF. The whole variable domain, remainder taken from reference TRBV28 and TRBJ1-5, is DVKVTQSSRYLVKRTGEKVFLECVQDMDHENMFWYRQDPGLGLRLIYFSYDVKMKEKGDIPEGYSVSREKKERFSLILESASTNQTSMYLCASSFTGPNSNQPQHFGDGTRLSIL.

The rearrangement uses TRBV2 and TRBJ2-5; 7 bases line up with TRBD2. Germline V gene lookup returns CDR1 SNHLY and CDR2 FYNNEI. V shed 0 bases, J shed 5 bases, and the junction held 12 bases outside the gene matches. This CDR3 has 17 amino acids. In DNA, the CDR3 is TGTGCCAGCAGTGAAGCGAGGAGCGGGACGAAGGGGGAGACCCAGTACTTC. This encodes CASSEARSGTKGETQYF. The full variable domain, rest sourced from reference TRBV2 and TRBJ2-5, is EPEVTQTPSHQVTQMGQEVILRCVPISNHLYFYWYRQILGQKVEFLVSFYNNEISEKSEIFDDQFSVERPDGSNFTLKIRSTKLEDSAMYFCASSEARSGTKGETQYFGPGTRLLVL.

The CDR3 DNA follows: TGTGCCAGCAGGGCAGGGGTTTATGGCTACACCTTC. Translation gives CASRAGVYGYTF. This chain links TRBV2 with TRBJ1-2; TRBD1 might be the D (6 bases). The CDR3 contains 12 residues. Germline V CDR1 and CDR2: SNHLY, FYNNEI. V was trimmed by 6 bases and J by 5 bases, leaving 10 bases between them.